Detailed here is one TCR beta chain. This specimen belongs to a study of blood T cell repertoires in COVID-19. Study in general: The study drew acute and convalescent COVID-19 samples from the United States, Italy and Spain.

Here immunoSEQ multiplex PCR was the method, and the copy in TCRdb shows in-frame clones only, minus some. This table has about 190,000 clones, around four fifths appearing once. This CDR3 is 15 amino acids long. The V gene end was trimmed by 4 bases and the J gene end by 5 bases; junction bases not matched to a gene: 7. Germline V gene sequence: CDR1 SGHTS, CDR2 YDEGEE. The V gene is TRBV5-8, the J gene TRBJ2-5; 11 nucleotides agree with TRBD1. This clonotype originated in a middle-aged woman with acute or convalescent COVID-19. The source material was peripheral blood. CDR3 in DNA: TGTGCCAGCAGCCCTGGGACAGGGGGTCGGGAGACCCAGTACTTC. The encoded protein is CASSPGTGGRETQYF.